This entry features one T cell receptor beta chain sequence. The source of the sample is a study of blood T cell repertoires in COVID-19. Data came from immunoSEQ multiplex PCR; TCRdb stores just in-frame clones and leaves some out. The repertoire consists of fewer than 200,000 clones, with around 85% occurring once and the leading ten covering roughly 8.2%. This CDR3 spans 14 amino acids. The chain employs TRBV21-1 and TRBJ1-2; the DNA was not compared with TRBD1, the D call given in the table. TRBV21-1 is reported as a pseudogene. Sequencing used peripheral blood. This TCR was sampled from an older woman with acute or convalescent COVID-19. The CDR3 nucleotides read TGTGCCAGCAGCAAAGTCCGGACAATCCATGGCTACACCTTC. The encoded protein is CASSKVRTIHGYTF.